The entry below describes one T cell receptor (beta chain). Per the original methods: Reference gene primer amplification gave estimated nucleated cell counts. Sequencing used immunoSEQ multiplex PCR; TCRdb keeps in-frame clones, though not all of them. D and trimming were read from the DNA, whereas the V and J calls and clone size are those reported in that table. The sample holds 140,000 to 150,000 clones, about 90% seen once. The data are from a study of blood T cell repertoires in COVID-19. Study-wide context: Samples representing acute and convalescent COVID-19 were sourced from the United States, Italy and Spain. Sample material is recorded as cDNA or gDNA derived from T cells, B-cell-depleted T cells, or PBMCs.

Germline V lookup: CDR1 SEHNR, CDR2 FQNEAQ (reference sequence). The CDR3 extends over 15 amino acids. Trimming cost V 3 bases and J 4 bases; bases outside gene matches: 6. Sample: peripheral blood. The clonotype was recovered from a man aged 45-65 years who had recovered from COVID-19. This sequence joins TRBV7-9 and TRBJ1-1, with TRBD1 identical over 9 bases. CDR3 amino acids: CASSFSGTGSTEAFF. The CDR3 coding sequence is TGTGCCAGCAGCTTTTCCGGGACAGGGTCCACTGAAGCTTTCTTT.